This T cell receptor (beta chain) was recorded in a study of control samples from healthy donors and cancer patients (dated by TCRdb to the early 2020s). Comment on this clone: Its cognate antigen has yet to be identified. Per-nucleotide qualities are absent, and no much larger clonotype sits a single base away.

The germline V gene (reference sequence) sets CDR1 to MNHNY and CDR2 to SVGAGI. Trimming removed 4 bases from V and 1 base from J, leaving 6 bases between the germline ends. Spanning cysteine to phenylalanine, the CDR3 consists of 13 amino acids. CDR3 DNA only is kept here, 39 bases in frame from base 1. The receptor library was made with the immunoSEQ multiplex PCR assay. TCRdb took this table from immuneACCESS and kept in-frame rearrangements with V and J called. Such tables lack part of the clones; where checked against another copy, unresolved V genes explain under half of the gap, and the rest is unexplained. This sample holds 99,000 or so clones; almost 85% were observed only once. Jointly, the top ten make up 2% to 2.5% of the sample.

This receptor was identified in a man between 60 and 75 years old in good health. The sequenced sample consisted of blood. This receptor chain uses TRBV6-6 and TRBJ2-3, with the D gene not clear enough to name. The CDR3 corresponds to CASSSSGTDTQYF. The DNA sequence follows: TGTGCCAGCAGTTCGAGCGGCACAGATACGCAGTATTTT.